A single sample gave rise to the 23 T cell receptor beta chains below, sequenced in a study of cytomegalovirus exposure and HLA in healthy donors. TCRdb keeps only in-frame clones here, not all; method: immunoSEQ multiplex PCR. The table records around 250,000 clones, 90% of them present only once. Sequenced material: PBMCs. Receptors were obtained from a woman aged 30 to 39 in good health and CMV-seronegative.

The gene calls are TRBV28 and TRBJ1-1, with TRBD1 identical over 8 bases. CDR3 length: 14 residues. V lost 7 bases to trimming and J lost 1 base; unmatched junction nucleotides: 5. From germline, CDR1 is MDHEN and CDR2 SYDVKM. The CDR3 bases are TGTGCCAGCACCCAGACAGGGGCGAACACTGAAGCTTTCTTT. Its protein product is CASTQTGANTEAFF.

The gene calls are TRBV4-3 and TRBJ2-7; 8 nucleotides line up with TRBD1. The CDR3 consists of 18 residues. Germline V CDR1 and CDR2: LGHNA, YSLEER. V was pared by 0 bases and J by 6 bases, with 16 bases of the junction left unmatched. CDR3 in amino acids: CASSQDWGQVTLGSEQYF. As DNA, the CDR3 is TGCGCCAGCAGCCAAGATTGGGGACAGGTAACTCTTGGGTCCGAGCAGTACTTC.

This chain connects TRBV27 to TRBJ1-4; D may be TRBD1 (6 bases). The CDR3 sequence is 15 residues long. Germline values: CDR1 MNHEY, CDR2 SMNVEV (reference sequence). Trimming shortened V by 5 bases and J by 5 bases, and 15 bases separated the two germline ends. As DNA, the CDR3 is TGTGCCAGCAGTCTGCACAGGGATGGGAATGAAAAACTGTTTTTT. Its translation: CASSLHRDGNEKLFF. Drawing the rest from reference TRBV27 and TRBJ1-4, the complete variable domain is EAQVTQNPRYLITVTGKKLTVTCSQNMNHEYMSWYRQDPGLGLRQIYYSMNVEVTDKGDVPEGYKVSRKEKRNFPLILESPSPNQTSLYFCASSLHRDGNEKLFFGSGTQLSVL.

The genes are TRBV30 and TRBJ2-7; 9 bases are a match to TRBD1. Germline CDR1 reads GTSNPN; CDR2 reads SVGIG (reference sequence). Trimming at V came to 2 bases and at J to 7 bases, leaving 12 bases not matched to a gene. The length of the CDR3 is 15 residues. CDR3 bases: TGTGCCTGGAGTCGCGGGACAGGGAAATCTCGGGAGCAGTACTTC. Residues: CAWSRGTGKSREQYF.

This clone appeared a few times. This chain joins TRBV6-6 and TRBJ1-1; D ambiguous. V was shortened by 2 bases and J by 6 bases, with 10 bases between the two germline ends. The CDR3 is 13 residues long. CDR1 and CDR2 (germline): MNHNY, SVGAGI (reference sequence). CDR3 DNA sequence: TGTGCCAGCAGTTACGGGCAGGCGGCTGAAGCTTTCTTT. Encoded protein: CASSYGQAAEAFF.

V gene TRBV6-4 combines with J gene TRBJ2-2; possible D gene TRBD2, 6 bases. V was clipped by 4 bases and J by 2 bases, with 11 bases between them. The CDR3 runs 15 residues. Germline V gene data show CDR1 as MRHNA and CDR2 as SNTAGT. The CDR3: CASSAGVGNTGELFF. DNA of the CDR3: TGTGCCAGCAGTGCGGGAGTCGGAAACACCGGGGAGCTGTTTTTT.

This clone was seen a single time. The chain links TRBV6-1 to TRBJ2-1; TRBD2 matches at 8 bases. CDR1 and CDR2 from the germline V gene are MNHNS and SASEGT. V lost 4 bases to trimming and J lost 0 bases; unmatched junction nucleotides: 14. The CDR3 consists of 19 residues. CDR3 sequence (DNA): TGTGCCAGCAGTGGTCCTCGGGAGGGTACCAGGAACTCCTACAATGAGCAGTTCTTC. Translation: CASSGPREGTRNSYNEQFF.

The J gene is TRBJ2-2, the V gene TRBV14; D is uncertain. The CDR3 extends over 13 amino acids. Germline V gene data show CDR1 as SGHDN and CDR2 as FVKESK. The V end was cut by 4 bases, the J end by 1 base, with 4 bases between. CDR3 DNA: TGTGCCAGCAGCCCCAGGAACACCGGGGAGCTGTTTTTT. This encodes CASSPRNTGELFF. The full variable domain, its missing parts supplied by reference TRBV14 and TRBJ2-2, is EAGVTQFPSHSVIEKGQTVTLRCDPISGHDNLYWYRRVMGKEIKFLLHFVKESKQDESGMPNNRFLAERTGGTYSTLKVQPAELEDSGVYFCASSPRNTGELFFGEGSRLTVL.

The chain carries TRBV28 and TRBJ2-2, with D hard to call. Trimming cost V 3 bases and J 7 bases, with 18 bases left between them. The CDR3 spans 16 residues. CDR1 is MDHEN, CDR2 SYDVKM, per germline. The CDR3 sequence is CASSFTLIGPNGELFF. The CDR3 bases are TGTGCCAGCAGTTTCACTCTCATAGGTCCTAACGGGGAGCTGTTTTTT.

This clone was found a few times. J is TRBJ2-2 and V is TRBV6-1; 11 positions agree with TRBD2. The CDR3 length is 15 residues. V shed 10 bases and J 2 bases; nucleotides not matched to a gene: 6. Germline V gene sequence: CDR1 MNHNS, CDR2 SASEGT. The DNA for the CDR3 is TGTGCCATACCGACTAGCGGGATAAACACCGGGGAGCTGTTTTTT. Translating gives CAIPTSGINTGELFF.

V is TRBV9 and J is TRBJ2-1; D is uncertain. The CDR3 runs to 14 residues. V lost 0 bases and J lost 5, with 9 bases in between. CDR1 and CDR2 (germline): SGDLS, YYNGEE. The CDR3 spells CASSVAGGNNEQFF. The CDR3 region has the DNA TGTGCCAGCAGCGTAGCTGGTGGGAACAATGAGCAGTTCTTC.

In DNA form, the CDR3 reads TGCGCCAGCACAGCTCCCGGGACTAGCGGCTACGAGCAGTACTTC. Translating it yields CASTAPGTSGYEQYF. The chain has TRBV5-1 and TRBJ2-7; 11 nucleotides match TRBD2. This CDR3 is built from 15 residues. J lost 3 bases, V lost 6 bases, and 8 bases had no gene match. Looked up from germline, CDR1 is SGHRS and CDR2 is YFSETQ.

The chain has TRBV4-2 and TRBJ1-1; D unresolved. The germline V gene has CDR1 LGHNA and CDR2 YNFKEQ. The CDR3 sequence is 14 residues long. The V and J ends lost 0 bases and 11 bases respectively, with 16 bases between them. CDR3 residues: CASSQDIEGREAFF. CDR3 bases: TGTGCCAGCAGCCAAGATATCGAGGGTCGGGAGGCTTTCTTT.

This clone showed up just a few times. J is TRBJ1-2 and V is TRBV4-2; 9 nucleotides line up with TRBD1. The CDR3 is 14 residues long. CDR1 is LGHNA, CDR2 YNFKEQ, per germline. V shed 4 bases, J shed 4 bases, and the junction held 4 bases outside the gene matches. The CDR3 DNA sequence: TGTGCCAGCAGCCGCGAGACAGGGGGCTATGGCTACACCTTC. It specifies CASSRETGGYGYTF.

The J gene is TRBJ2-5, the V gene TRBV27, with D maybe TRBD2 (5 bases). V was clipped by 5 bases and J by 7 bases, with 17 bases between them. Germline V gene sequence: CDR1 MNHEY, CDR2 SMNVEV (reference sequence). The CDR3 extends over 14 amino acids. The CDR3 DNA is TGTGCCAGCAGTAAGACTACGACCTCGGGGACCCAGTACTTC. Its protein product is CASSKTTTSGTQYF.

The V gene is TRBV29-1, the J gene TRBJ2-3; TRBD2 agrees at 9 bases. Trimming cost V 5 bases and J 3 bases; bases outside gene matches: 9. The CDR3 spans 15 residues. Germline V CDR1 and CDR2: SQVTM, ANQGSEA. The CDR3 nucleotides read TGCAGCGTTAGTTCGGTTGCGGGAGGGACAGATACGCAGTATTTT. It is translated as CSVSSVAGGTDTQYF.

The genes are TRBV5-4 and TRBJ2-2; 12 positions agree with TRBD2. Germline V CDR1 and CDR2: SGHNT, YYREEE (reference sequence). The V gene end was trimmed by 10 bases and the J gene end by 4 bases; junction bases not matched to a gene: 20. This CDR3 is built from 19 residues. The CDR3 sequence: CAVPHGSLAGGGGTGELFF. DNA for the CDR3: TGTGCCGTCCCCCACGGATCACTAGCGGGAGGCGGTGGCACCGGGGAGCTGTTTTTT. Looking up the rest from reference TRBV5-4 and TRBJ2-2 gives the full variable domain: ETGVTQSPTHLIKTRGQQVTLRCSSQSGHNTVSWYQQALGQGPQFIFQYYREEENGRGNFPPRFSGLQFPNYSSELNVNALELDDSALYLCAVPHGSLAGGGGTGELFFGEGSRLTVL.

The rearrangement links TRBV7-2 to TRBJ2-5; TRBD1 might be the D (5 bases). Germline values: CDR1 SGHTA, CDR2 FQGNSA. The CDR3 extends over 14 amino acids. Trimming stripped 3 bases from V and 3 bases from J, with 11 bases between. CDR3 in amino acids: CASSLKGREETQYF. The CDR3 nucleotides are TGTGCCAGCAGCTTGAAGGGGCGTGAAGAGACCCAGTACTTC.

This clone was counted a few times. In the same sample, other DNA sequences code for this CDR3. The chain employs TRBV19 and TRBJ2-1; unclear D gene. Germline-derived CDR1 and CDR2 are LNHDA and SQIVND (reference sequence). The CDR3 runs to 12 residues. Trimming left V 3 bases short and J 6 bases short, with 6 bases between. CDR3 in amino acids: CASSIGGNEQFF. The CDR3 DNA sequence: TGTGCCAGTAGTATTGGCGGCAATGAGCAGTTCTTC.

The CDR3 protein is CASSRGGDQYF. Written as DNA, the CDR3 is TGTGCCAGCAGTCGAGGGGGGGACCAGTACTTC. The rearrangement links TRBV28 to TRBJ2-5; D is perhaps TRBD2 (7 bases). CDR3 length: 11 amino acids. From germline, CDR1 is MDHEN and CDR2 SYDVKM. Trimming pared 5 bases from V and 10 bases from J, leaving 11 bases between.

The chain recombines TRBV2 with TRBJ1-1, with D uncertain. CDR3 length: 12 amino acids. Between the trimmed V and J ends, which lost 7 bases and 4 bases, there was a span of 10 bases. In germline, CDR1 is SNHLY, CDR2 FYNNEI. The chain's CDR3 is CASTPGSTEAFF. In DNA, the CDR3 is TGTGCCAGCACCCCAGGATCCACTGAAGCTTTCTTT.

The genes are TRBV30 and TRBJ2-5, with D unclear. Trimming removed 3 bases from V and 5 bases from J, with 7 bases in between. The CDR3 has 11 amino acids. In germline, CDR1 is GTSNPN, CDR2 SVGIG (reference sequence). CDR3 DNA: TGTGCCTGGAGCGAACTGGAGACCCAGTACTTC. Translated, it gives CAWSELETQYF.

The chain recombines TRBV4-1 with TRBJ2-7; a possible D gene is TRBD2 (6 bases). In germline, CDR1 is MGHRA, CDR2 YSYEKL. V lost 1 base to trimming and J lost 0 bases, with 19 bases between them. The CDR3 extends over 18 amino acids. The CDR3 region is CASSQAAGPGLYSYEQYF. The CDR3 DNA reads TGCGCCAGCAGCCAAGCCGCCGGGCCGGGACTGTACTCCTACGAGCAGTACTTC.